The 29 T cell receptor beta chains in this list originate from one sample, sequenced in a study of T cells in Graves' hyperthyroidism and ophthalmopathy. The CDR3 regions of TCR beta were amplified from RNA transcripts. Researchers ran a first-round RT-PCR on the TCR CDR3 using the HTBI primer set. Each CDR3 protein is one row after TCRdb ran MiXCR on the multiplex PCR reads. Among 500,000 to 550,000 distinct CDR3 sequences listed, about 20% were seen once. The sample was blood. These receptors were obtained from a man between 40 and 49 years old with Graves' ophthalmopathy.

A remark on this clonotype: The conserved phenylalanine or tryptophan is not found at the CDR3 terminus, so this likely reflects a read error. This chain links TRBV11-2 with TRBJ2-1; 14 bases agree with TRBD2. The germline gives CDR1 SGHAT, CDR2 FQNNGV. The CDR3 spans 18 residues. After removal of 4 bases from V and 8 bases from J, the junction contained 13 bases not matched to a gene. CDR3 protein: CASSSYSGTSGRGHEQFS. The CDR3 region has the DNA TGTGCCAGCAGCTCGTACTCCGGGACTAGCGGGAGAGGGCATGAGCAGTTCTCC.

This chain joins TRBV9 and TRBJ1-3, with D maybe TRBD1 (5 bases). This CDR3 region has 16 residues. Per the germline V gene, CDR1 is SGDLS and CDR2 is YYNGEE. Trimming cost V 3 bases and J 4 bases, with 17 bases left between them. The CDR3 DNA is TGTGCCAGCAGCGCCCGGGACGGAGGAGGGGGAAACACCATATATTTT. Its translation is CASSARDGGGGNTIYF.

The gene calls are TRBV11-2 and TRBJ1-2, with D hard to call. Germline CDR1 is SGHAT and CDR2 is FQNNGV. V was pared by 0 bases and J by 7 bases, with 21 bases between. The CDR3 length is 17 residues. The CDR3 loop is CASSLDRGRVLFGGYTF. As DNA, the CDR3 is TGTGCCAGCAGCTTAGATCGGGGTAGGGTGTTGTTCGGTGGCTACACCTTC.

The table lists this clonotype with a count of one. V usage is TRBV7-8 and J usage is TRBJ1-1, with D unresolved. CDR3 length: 13 residues. CDR1 is SGHVS, CDR2 FQNEAQ, per germline. The V gene lost 3 bases and the J gene lost 1 base, with 6 bases spanning the gap. In nucleotides, the CDR3 is TGTGCCAGCAGCTTCCCAGAGAACACTGAAGCTTTCTTT. Protein product: CASSFPENTEAFF.

This clonotype came up a few times. V and J are TRBV27 and TRBJ2-7, with 8 positions matching TRBD1. The CDR3 runs to 18 residues. V trimming: 2 bases; J trimming: 1 base; junction bases outside the gene matches: 13. Germline V CDR1 and CDR2: MNHEY, SMNVEV (reference sequence). CDR3 coding DNA: TGTGCCAGCAGTTTAACGCCCCATCGACAGGGGAGATCCTACGAGCAGTACTTC. This codes for CASSLTPHRQGRSYEQYF.

This clonotype was counted only a few times. The V and J genes are TRBV12-3 or TRBV12-4 and TRBJ2-7; D is uncertain. V was trimmed by 3 bases and J by 2 bases, leaving 11 bases between them. The CDR3 loop spans 14 amino acids. CDR3 in DNA: TGTGCCAGCAGTTTGCTCACTGGTGCCTACGAGCAGTACTTC. Its translation: CASSLLTGAYEQYF.

The chain uses TRBV7-6 and TRBJ2-5, with 8 bases that match TRBD2. The CDR3 is made up of 15 amino acids. After removal of 5 bases from V and 5 bases from J, the junction contained 10 bases not matched to a gene. Germline-derived CDR1 and CDR2 are SGHVS and FNYEAQ. CDR3 sequence (DNA): TGTGCCAGCAGCCCCAATCTTCGGGGGGGGGAGACCCAGTACTTC. It translates to CASSPNLRGGETQYF. The entire variable domain, with the rest obtained from reference TRBV7-6 and TRBJ2-5, is as follows: GAGVSQSPRYKVTKRGQDVALRCDPISGHVSLYWYRQALGQGPEFLTYFNYEAQQDKSGLPNDRFSAERPEGSISTLTIQRTEQRDSAMYRCASSPNLRGGETQYFGPGTRLLVL.

This clonotype was counted ten times or more. The chain joins TRBV11-2 to TRBJ2-1, with TRBD2 as a possible D gene (6 bases). In germline, CDR1 is SGHAT, CDR2 FQNNGV. This CDR3 contains 15 residues. Trimming shortened V by 1 base and J by 10 bases, and 17 bases separated the two germline ends. DNA of the CDR3: TGTGCCAGCAGCTTAGGGGACTTCCCGATTGGAGAGCAGTTCTTC. Its protein is CASSLGDFPIGEQFF.

This clonotype was seen ten or more times. The rearrangement links TRBV7-8 to TRBJ1-1; 7 bases line up with TRBD1. CDR1 and CDR2 (germline): SGHVS, FQNEAQ. This CDR3 region has 16 residues. With V trimmed by 6 bases and J by 0 bases, 10 bases remained unmatched. The CDR3 here is CASSPYRDSLNTEAFF. CDR3 bases: TGTGCCAGCAGTCCATACCGGGACAGCTTGAACACTGAAGCTTTCTTT.

A few counts support this clonotype. The chain joins TRBV7-9 to TRBJ2-7, with 9 bases aligning to TRBD1. From germline, CDR1 is SEHNR and CDR2 FQNEAQ (reference sequence). The CDR3 totals 14 residues. J was trimmed by 5 bases and V by 5 bases; bases with no gene match: 7. CDR3 nucleotide sequence: TGTGCCAGCAGCATCGGACAGGGGACGGACGAGCAGTACTTC. Translation gives CASSIGQGTDEQYF.

This chain links TRBV5-1 with TRBJ2-7, with 13 bases matching TRBD2. J gave up 4 bases and V 4 bases, and 8 bases lay outside the gene matches. CDR3 size: 16 residues. In germline, CDR1 is SGHRS, CDR2 YFSETQ. The CDR3 loop is CASSPGLAGPPYEQYF. As DNA, the CDR3 is TGCGCCAGCAGCCCGGGACTAGCGGGACCTCCGTACGAGCAGTACTTC.

There are many counts of this clonotype. This sequence joins TRBV4-1 and TRBJ2-5; D perhaps matches TRBD2 (6 bases). The CDR3 length is 15 residues. Germline values: CDR1 MGHRA, CDR2 YSYEKL. The V end was cut by 7 bases, the J end by 5 bases, with 20 bases between. DNA of the CDR3: TGCGCCAGCAAACCTTCCGGGACTCCAGGGGAGACCCAGTACTTC. Protein product: CASKPSGTPGETQYF.

This CDR3 is CASSADTQYF. The CDR3 DNA is TGTGCCAGCAGCGCAGATACGCAGTATTTT. V gene TRBV2 combines with J gene TRBJ2-3; no firm D call. CDR3 size: 10 residues. CDR1 is SNHLY and CDR2 is FYNNEI in the germline V gene. Trimming stripped 6 bases from V and 4 bases from J, with 2 bases between.

The rearrangement joins TRBV7-9 to TRBJ2-5; 9 bases are a match to TRBD2. CDR1 is SEHNR, CDR2 FQNEAQ, per germline (reference sequence). Germline trimming cut 1 base from V and 2 bases from J; bases unmatched to any gene: 5. The CDR3 contains 16 residues. The CDR3 DNA sequence: TGTGCCAGCAGCTTAGAGGGTAGCGGGGGACAAGAGACCCAGTACTTC. Its translation is CASSLEGSGGQETQYF.

This chain joins TRBV15 and TRBJ2-6, with D maybe TRBD1 (5 bases). Germline CDR1 and CDR2: LNHNV and YYDKDF (reference sequence). CDR3 length equals 15 residues. Trimming removed 1 base at V and 2 bases at J, with 6 bases between. CDR3 DNA sequence: TGTGCCACCAGCAGAGCCAGGGCTGGGGCCAACGTCCTGACTTTC. Its translation: CATSRARAGANVLTF.

This clonotype was counted between two and nine times. The chain combines TRBV7-2 with TRBJ2-3; D uncertain. CDR3 length: 13 amino acids. Germline CDR1 and CDR2: SGHTA and FQGNSA. V gave up 6 bases and J gave up 4 bases, with 11 bases separating them. CDR3 in amino acids: CASRRVGADTQYF. CDR3 bases: TGTGCCAGCAGGAGAGTCGGCGCAGATACGCAGTATTTT.

The V and J genes are TRBV11-3 and TRBJ2-1; D gene uncertain. With 1 base removed from V and 5 bases from J, the gap between germline ends came to 15 bases. Germline values: CDR1 SGHNT, CDR2 YENEEA. The CDR3 length is 16 residues. The CDR3 spells CASSLGSLQTDNEQFF. As DNA, the CDR3 is TGTGCCAGCAGCTTAGGGTCCCTACAAACCGACAATGAGCAGTTCTTC.

A few counts support this clonotype. J is TRBJ1-5 and V is TRBV2; 7 bases line up with TRBD1. Germline V gene sequence: CDR1 SNHLY, CDR2 FYNNEI. Unmatched junction bases numbered 5, after V lost 6 bases and J lost 3 bases. This CDR3 region has 14 residues. CDR3 in amino acids: CASRGDSTNQPQHF. CDR3 DNA: TGTGCCAGCAGGGGGGACAGTACCAATCAGCCCCAGCATTTT. The variable domain in full, with the rest retrieved from reference TRBV2 and TRBJ1-5, is EPEVTQTPSHQVTQMGQEVILRCVPISNHLYFYWYRQILGQKVEFLVSFYNNEISEKSEIFDDQFSVERPDGSNFTLKIRSTKLEDSAMYFCASRGDSTNQPQHFGDGTRLSIL.

The chain joins TRBV19 to TRBJ2-1; 13 bases are a match to TRBD2. Trimming removed 3 bases from V and 0 bases from J; junction bases left unmatched: 5. Germline values: CDR1 LNHDA, CDR2 SQIVND (reference sequence). The CDR3 runs 18 residues. The CDR3 DNA follows: TGTGCCAGTAGTATGACTAGCGGGAGGTCAAGCTCCTACAATGAGCAGTTCTTC. It specifies CASSMTSGRSSSYNEQFF.

The chain employs TRBV11-2 and TRBJ1-5; D remains ambiguous. The germline CDR1 and CDR2 sequences are SGHAT and FQNNGV. V shed 1 base and J shed 5 bases, with 6 bases lying between them. This CDR3 is 13 amino acids long. CDR3 sequence: CASSLATYQPQHF. The CDR3 DNA sequence: TGTGCCAGCAGCTTAGCAACTTATCAGCCCCAGCATTTT.

This clonotype was observed many times. The CDR3 nucleotides read TGTGCCAGCAGCTTAGGAGGGGGGAAAGGGGGCACAGATACGCAGTATTTT. Protein product: CASSLGGGKGGTDTQYF. This chain joins TRBV11-2 and TRBJ2-3; D tentatively reads TRBD1 or TRBD2 (6 bases each). V was trimmed by 1 base and J by 1 base, leaving 15 bases between them. Germline CDR1 and CDR2: SGHAT and FQNNGV. The CDR3 runs to 17 residues. Full variable domain (outside the CDR3, taken from reference TRBV11-2 and TRBJ2-3): EAGVAQSPRYKIIEKRQSVAFWCNPISGHATLYWYQQILGQGPKLLIQFQNNGVVDDSQLPKDRFSAERLKGVDSTLKIQPAKLEDSAVYLCASSLGGGKGGTDTQYFGPGTRLTVL.

V gene TRBV25-1 combines with J gene TRBJ1-5; TRBD1 is a possible D gene (5 bases). CDR1 is MGHDK, CDR2 SYGVNS, per germline. The V gene lost 6 bases and the J gene lost 3 bases, with 21 bases spanning the gap. This CDR3 is built from 17 residues. The CDR3 here is CASSTPRAGTVNQPQHF. In nucleotides, the CDR3 is TGTGCCAGCAGCACCCCTAGGGCAGGGACCGTCAATCAGCCCCAGCATTTT.

This clonotype showed up just a few times. The rearrangement links TRBV18 to TRBJ2-2; 7 bases are a match to TRBD1. CDR1 is KGHSH, CDR2 LQKENI, per germline. This CDR3 contains 16 residues. V shed 4 bases and J 2 bases; nucleotides not matched to a gene: 7. The CDR3 sequence is CASSHGTAENTGELFF. CDR3 nucleotide sequence: TGTGCCAGCTCACACGGGACAGCAGAAAACACCGGGGAGCTGTTTTTT. Looking up the rest from reference TRBV18 and TRBJ2-2 gives the full variable domain: NAGVMQNPRHLVRRRGQEARLRCSPMKGHSHVYWYRQLPEEGLKFMVYLQKENIIDESGMPKERFSAEFPKEGPSILRIQQVVRGDSAAYFCASSHGTAENTGELFFGEGSRLTVL.

This clonotype was observed at least ten times. The chain combines TRBV18 with TRBJ1-1; D is perhaps TRBD1 (5 bases). Germline V gene sequence: CDR1 KGHSH, CDR2 LQKENI. The CDR3 covers 15 residues. V lost 3 bases and J 0 bases, leaving 11 bases between the germline ends. The CDR3 loop reads CASSPRGDMNTEAFF. The CDR3 bases are TGTGCCAGCTCACCTCGGGGGGATATGAACACTGAAGCTTTCTTT.

In this sample, this clonotype turned up a few times. The J gene is TRBJ2-5, the V gene TRBV7-9, with D possibly being TRBD1 or TRBD2 (6 bases each). The CDR3 is 14 residues long. Germline assignment: CDR1 SEHNR and CDR2 FQNEAQ (reference sequence). V was pared by 0 bases and J by 3 bases, with 8 bases between. Here the CDR3 DNA reads TGTGCCAGCAGCTTAGCCGGGGGCAAAGAGACCCAGTACTTC. Amino acid sequence: CASSLAGGKETQYF.

This clonotype has a count of ten or more. This chain connects TRBV12-3 or TRBV12-4 to TRBJ2-7; 8 nucleotides align to TRBD2. V lost 6 bases and J lost 3; bases outside the gene matches: 7. This CDR3 is 14 amino acids long. This CDR3 reads CASRPSGGSYEQYF. The CDR3 DNA is TGTGCCAGCAGACCGTCGGGGGGGAGCTACGAGCAGTACTTC.

This clonotype has only a few counts. The V and J genes are TRBV7-9 and TRBJ1-1, with 9 bases lining up with TRBD1. This CDR3 has 15 residues. Trimming removed 5 bases from V and 4 bases from J; junction bases left unmatched: 8. Looked up from germline, CDR1 is SEHNR and CDR2 is FQNEAQ (reference sequence). For the CDR3, the DNA is TGTGCCAGCAGCCCTCCCAGGGGACAGGGCACTGAAGCTTTCTTT. This translates into CASSPPRGQGTEAFF.

At least ten counts were recorded for this clonotype. The rearrangement uses TRBV28 and TRBJ1-1; D remains unclear. The CDR3 totals 12 residues. The germline gives CDR1 MDHEN, CDR2 SYDVKM. Trimming took off 6 bases at V and 11 bases at J, with 16 bases between the two ends. Here the CDR3 reads CASSTLPDGAFF. CDR3 coding DNA: TGTGCCAGCAGCACCCTCCCGGATGGGGCTTTCTTT. Using reference TRBV28 and TRBJ1-1 for the parts outside the CDR3, the full variable domain is DVKVTQSSRYLVKRTGEKVFLECVQDMDHENMFWYRQDPGLGLRLIYFSYDVKMKEKGDIPEGYSVSREKKERFSLILESASTNQTSMYLCASSTLPDGAFFGQGTRLTVV.

A few counts support this clonotype. The chain couples TRBV4-1 to TRBJ1-2; TRBD1 is a possible D gene (5 bases). The CDR3 extends over 16 amino acids. CDR1 is MGHRA and CDR2 is YSYEKL in the germline V gene. Trimming stripped 1 base from V and 4 bases from J, with 16 bases between. CDR3 nucleotide sequence: TGCGCCAGCAGCCAAGGGGGGAGGATAGACCTCTATGGCTACACCTTC. Translating it yields CASSQGGRIDLYGYTF.